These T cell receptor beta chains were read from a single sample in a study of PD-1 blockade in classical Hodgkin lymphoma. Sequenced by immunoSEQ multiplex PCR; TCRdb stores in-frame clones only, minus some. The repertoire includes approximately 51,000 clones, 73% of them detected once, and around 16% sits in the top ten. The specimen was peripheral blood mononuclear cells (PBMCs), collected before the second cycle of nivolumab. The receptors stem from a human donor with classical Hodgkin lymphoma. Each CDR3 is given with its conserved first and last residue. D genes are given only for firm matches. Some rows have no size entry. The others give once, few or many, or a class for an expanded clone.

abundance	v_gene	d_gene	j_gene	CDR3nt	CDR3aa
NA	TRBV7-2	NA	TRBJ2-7	TGTGCCAGCAGCCGGCGGGGCTCCTACGAGCAGTACTTC	CASSRRGSYEQYF
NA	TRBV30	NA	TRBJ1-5	TGTGCCTGGAGTGTGGTGGAGGGTCAGCCCCAGCATTTT	CAWSVVEGQPQHF
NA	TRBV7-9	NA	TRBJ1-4	TGTGCCAGCAGCATTCAGGGGTCTGAAAAACTGTTTTTT	CASSIQGSEKLFF
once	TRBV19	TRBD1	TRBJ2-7	TGTGCCGCAGGGGACAGGGAGGTCGAGCAGTACTTC	CAAGDREVEQYF
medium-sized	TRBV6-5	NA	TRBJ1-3	TGTGCCAGCAGTTATTTAACAAGCTCTGGAAACACCATATATTTT	CASSYLTSSGNTIYF
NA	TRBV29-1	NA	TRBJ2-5	TGCAGCGTTGAGGGCGGGCTTTGGAGTCAGGAGACCCAGTACTTC	CSVEGGLWSQETQYF
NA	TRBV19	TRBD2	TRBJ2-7	TGTGCCAGTAGTATAGAGACGACTAGCGGCCTGTACGAGCAGTACTTC	CASSIETTSGLYEQYF
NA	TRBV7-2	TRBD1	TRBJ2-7	TGTGCCAGCAGATCTGGACAGGGGGCTGGGCAGTACTTC	CASRSGQGAGQYF
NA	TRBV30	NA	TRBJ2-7	TGTGCCTGGAGTGCGGGGGGCCAGCGCGAGCAGTACTTC	CAWSAGGQREQYF
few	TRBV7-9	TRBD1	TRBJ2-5	TGTGCCAGCAGGGTGGCGGACAGGCGTAAAGAGACCCAGTACTTC	CASRVADRRKETQYF
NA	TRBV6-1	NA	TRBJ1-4	TGTGCCAGCAGTGAAACCCCGGGACTAAATGAAAAACTGTTTTTT	CASSETPGLNEKLFF
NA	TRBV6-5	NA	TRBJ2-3	TGTGCCAGCAGCTCCCGACAGCAATCTTCAGATACGCAGTATTTT	CASSSRQQSSDTQYF
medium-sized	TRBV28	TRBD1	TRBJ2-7	TGTGCCAGCAGTGGTGGCGGGACAGGGGGTTACGAGCAGTACTTC	CASSGGGTGGYEQYF
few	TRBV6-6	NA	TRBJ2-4	TGTGCCAGCAGTCAGGGACTTGTAACCAAAAACATTCAGTACTTC	CASSQGLVTKNIQYF
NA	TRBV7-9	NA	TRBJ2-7	TGTGCCAGCAGCTTAGCCGGGACGGGCGAGCAGTACTTC	CASSLAGTGEQYF
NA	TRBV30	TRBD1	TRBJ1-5	TGTGCCTGGAGTGCCGACAGGGGTAATCAGCCCCAGCATTTT	CAWSADRGNQPQHF
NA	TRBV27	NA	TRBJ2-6	TGTGCCAGCAGTTCATTGTATAACTCTGGGGCCAACGTCCTGACTTTC	CASSSLYNSGANVLTF
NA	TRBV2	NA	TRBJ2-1	TGTGCCAGCAGAAATCCAGGGGTTTACAATGAGCAGTTCTTC	CASRNPGVYNEQFF
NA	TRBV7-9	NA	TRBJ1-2	TGTGCCAGCAGCTTGGACGGGGGGCAGGGTGGCTACACCTTC	CASSLDGGQGGYTF
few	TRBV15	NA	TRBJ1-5	TGTGCCACCAGCAGGCGGGGTAGCGAGCCCCAGCATTTT	CATSRRGSEPQHF
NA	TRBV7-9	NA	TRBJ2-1	TGTGCCAGCAGCCCGCGGCTGAGCTCCTACAATGAGCAGTTCTTC	CASSPRLSSYNEQFF
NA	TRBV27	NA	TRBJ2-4	TGTGCCAGCAGCTTCTCAGCCAAAAACATTCAGTACTTC	CASSFSAKNIQYF
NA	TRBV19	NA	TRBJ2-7	TGTGCCAGTAGTATAGGACGACTCTCTACCGAGCAGTACTTC	CASSIGRLSTEQYF
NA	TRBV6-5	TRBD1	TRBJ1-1	TGTGCCAGCAGCGACAGGGGAGGGGCCACTGAAGCTTTCTTT	CASSDRGGATEAFF
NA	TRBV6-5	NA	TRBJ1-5	TGTGCCAGCAGTTACTCGAGCGGGAACAATCAGCCCCAGCATTTT	CASSYSSGNNQPQHF
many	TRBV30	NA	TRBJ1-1	TGTGCCTGGAGGCGCCCGGGACTCCTGATGGAAGCTTTCTTT	CAWRRPGLLMEAFF
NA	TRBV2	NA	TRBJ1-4	TGTGCCAGCCGCCGGACAGCAACTAATGAAAAACTGTTTTTT	CASRRTATNEKLFF
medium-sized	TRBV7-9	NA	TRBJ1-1	TGTGCCAGCAGCTTAGAGAAGAACGGAGCTTTCTTT	CASSLEKNGAFF
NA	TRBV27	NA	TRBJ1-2	TGTGCCAGCAGTCCCCGACAGCTTTATGGCTACACCTTC	CASSPRQLYGYTF
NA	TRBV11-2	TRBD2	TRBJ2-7	TGTGCCAGCAGCTTAGTGTGGACTAGCGGGACGCACCCCTACGAGCAGTACTTC	CASSLVWTSGTHPYEQYF
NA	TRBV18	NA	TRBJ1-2	TGTGCCAGCTCACCAACGAGGGAACTGAACTATGGCTACACCTTC	CASSPTRELNYGYTF
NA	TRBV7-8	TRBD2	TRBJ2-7	TGTGCCAGCAGCTTAAAGACTAGCGGTACCGAGCAGTACTTC	CASSLKTSGTEQYF
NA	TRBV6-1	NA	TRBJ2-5	TGTGCCAGCAGTGAAGCAAAGGGAGAGACCCAGTACTTC	CASSEAKGETQYF
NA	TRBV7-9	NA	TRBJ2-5	TGTGCCAGCAGCTTAGATTTGGCCACCCAAGAGACCCAGTACTTC	CASSLDLATQETQYF
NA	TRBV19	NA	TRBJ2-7	TGTGCCAGTAGTATAGCCCCAGGGACCTACGAGCAGTACTTC	CASSIAPGTYEQYF
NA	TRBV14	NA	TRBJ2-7	TGTGCCAGCAGCCAAGCAGAGACAGGCGAGCAGTACTTC	CASSQAETGEQYF
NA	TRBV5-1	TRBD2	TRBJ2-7	TGCGCCAGCAGCTTGTCTGGGGGGGGCTACGAGCAGTACTTC	CASSLSGGGYEQYF
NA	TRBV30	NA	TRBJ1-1	TGTGCCTTACTGAGGGGGGCCACTGAAGCTTTCTTT	CALLRGATEAFF
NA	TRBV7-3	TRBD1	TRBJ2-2	TGTGCCAGCAGCCCCCCCCGGGGACAGGGGGGTACCGGGGAGCTGTTTTTT	CASSPPRGQGGTGELFF
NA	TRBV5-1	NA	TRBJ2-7	TGCGCCAGCAGCCAAATGTCAGGGCTCTACGAGCAGTACTTC	CASSQMSGLYEQYF
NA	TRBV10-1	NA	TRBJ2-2	TGCGCCAGCAGTGAGGGGGGGCCCGGGGAGCTGTTTTTT	CASSEGGPGELFF
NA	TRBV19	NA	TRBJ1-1	TGTGCCAGTAGTATTGACTCTCGGGCCCCTCCTGACCCCGACGAAGCTTTCTTT	CASSIDSRAPPDPDEAFF
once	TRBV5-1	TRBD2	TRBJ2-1	TGCGCCAGTAGACTAGCGGGGGACTACAATGAGCAGTTCTTC	CASRLAGDYNEQFF
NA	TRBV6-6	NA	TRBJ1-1	TGTGCCAGCAGTTACTCGCTGAGACAGGATCCTGAAGCTTTCTTT	CASSYSLRQDPEAFF
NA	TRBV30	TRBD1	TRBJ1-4	TGTGCCTGGAGTGAGGGGGCCTCTAATGAAAAACTGTTTTTT	CAWSEGASNEKLFF
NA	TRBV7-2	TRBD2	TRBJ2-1	TGTGCCAGCAGCGCGGGACTAGCGAGGTACAATGAGCAGTTCTTC	CASSAGLARYNEQFF
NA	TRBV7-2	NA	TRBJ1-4	TGTGCCAGCAGCTTAGCCTCCACCCAGATGAATGAAAAACTGTTTTTT	CASSLASTQMNEKLFF
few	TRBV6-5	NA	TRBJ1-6	TGTGCCAGCAGTTACTCTATCGGAGGGGCCCTCCACTTT	CASSYSIGGALHF
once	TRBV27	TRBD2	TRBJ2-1	TGTGCCAGCACGTTTAGCGGGTTGAGCTCCTACAATGAGCAGTTCTTC	CASTFSGLSSYNEQFF
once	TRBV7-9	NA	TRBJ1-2	TGTGCCAGCAGCTTAGGCGACATTGGAGCTAACTATGGCTACACCTTC	CASSLGDIGANYGYTF
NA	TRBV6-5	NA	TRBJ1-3	TGTGCCAGCAGTGCACCTAGCTCTGGAAACACCATATATTTT	CASSAPSSGNTIYF
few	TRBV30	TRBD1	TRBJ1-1	TGTGCCTGGGGGACAGGGCCGAACACTGAAGCTTTCTTT	CAWGTGPNTEAFF
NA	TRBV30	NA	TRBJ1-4	TGTGCCTGGAGTGAGGCCGTGGGTACCACTAAACTGTTTTTT	CAWSEAVGTTKLFF